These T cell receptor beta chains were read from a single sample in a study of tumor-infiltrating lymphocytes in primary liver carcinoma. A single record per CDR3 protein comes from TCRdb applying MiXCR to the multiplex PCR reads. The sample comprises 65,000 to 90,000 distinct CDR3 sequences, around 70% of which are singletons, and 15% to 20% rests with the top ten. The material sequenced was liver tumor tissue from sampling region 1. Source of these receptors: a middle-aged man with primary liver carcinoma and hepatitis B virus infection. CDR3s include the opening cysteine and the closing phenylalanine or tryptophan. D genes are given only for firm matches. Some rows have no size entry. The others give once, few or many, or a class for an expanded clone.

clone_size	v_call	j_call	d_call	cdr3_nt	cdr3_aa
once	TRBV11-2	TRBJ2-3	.	TGTGCCGGAGTGGCACGGGACCCGACAGATACGCAGTATTTT	CAGVARDPTDTQYF
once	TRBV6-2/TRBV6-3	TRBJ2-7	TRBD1	TGTGCCAGCAGCTCCCCGGGACAGTGGGGCGACGAGCAGTACTTC	CASSSPGQWGDEQYF
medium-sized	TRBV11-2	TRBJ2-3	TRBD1	TGTGCCAGCAGCGAACGGGACAGGCACACAGATACGCAGTATTTT	CASSERDRHTDTQYF
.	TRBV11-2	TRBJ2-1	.	TGTGCCAGCAGGCAAGTGACTGGTGCCTACAATGAGCAGTTCTTC	CASRQVTGAYNEQFF
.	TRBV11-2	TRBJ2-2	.	TGTGCCAGCAACTTCCTAGGCGGCACCCGGGAGCTGGTTTTT	CASNFLGGTRELVF
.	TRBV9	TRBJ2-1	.	TGTGCCAGCAGCCGCCGGGACTCATCCTACAATGAGCAGTTCTTC	CASSRRDSSYNEQFF
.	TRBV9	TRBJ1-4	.	TGTGCCAGCAGCGTAGTGGGAGCCGGAAAACTGTTTTTT	CASSVVGAGKLFF
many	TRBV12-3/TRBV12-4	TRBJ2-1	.	TGTGCCAGCAGTTTGATTAGGGCTTACAATGAGCAGTTCTTC	CASSLIRAYNEQFF
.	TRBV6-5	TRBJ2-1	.	TGTACCAGCAGTTACTCATCTACCGGGACCTCCTACAATGAGCAGTTCTTC	CTSSYSSTGTSYNEQFF
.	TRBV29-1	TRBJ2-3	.	TGCAGTATTGAGGACCTTGGACTAATCACAGATACGCAGTATTTT	CSIEDLGLITDTQYF
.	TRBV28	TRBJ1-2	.	TGTGAAAGCAGTACCGGACCCTGGACAGCCAGTGGCTACACCTTC	CESSTGPWTASGYTF
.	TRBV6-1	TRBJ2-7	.	TGTGTCAGCAGTGAAGTGCACTACGAGCAGTACTTC	CVSSEVHYEQYF
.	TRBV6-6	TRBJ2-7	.	TGTATCAGCAGACTTAGGACCCAGGCCCGGGAGCAGTACTTC	CISRLRTQAREQYF
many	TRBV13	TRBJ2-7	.	TGTGCCAGCAGCTTAGCGGCTAGCGTAACCTACGAGCAGTACTTC	CASSLAASVTYEQYF
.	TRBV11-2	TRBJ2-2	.	TGTGCCAGCACCTTTGAAGATCATTATAGGATCGGGGAGCTGTTTTTT	CASTFEDHYRIGELFF
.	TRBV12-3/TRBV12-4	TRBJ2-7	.	TGTGCCATCAGTACCCGAAACGGGGCCTACGAGCAGTACTTC	CAISTRNGAYEQYF
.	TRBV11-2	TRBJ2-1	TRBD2	TGTGCCGGGGGGGGAGTATACAATGAGCAACTCTTC	CAGGGVYNEQLF
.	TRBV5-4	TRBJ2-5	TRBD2	TGTGCCAGCAGCCCGGCCCGACTAGCGTCCGAAGAGACCCAGTACTTC	CASSPARLASEETQYF
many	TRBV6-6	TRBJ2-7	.	TGTGCCAGCAGTTACGACCCTCCTTGGACGGGTGGGGAGCAGTACTTC	CASSYDPPWTGGEQYF
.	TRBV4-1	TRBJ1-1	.	TGCGCCAGCAACTACAGGGAGAACACTGAAGCTTTCTTC	CASNYRENTEAFF
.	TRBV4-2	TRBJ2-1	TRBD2	TGTGCTAGCAGCCCGACTAGCGGGATCTCCTATAGTGAGCAGTTCTTC	CASSPTSGISYSEQFF
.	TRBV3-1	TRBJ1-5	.	TGTGCCAGCAGCCAAGATCTAGTTAATCAGCCCCAGCATTTT	CASSQDLVNQPQHF
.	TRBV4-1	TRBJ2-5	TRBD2	TGCGCCAGCAGCCTTAGCGGGACTAGTGGTGGTCCCGAGGAGACCCAGTACTTC	CASSLSGTSGGPEETQYF
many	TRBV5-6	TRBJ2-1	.	TGTGCCAGCGGAAGAGCGGTTTCCTACAATGAGCAGTTCTTC	CASGRAVSYNEQFF
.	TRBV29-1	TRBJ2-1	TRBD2	TGCAGCGTTGACCTCGGACTAGCGGGAGTTCCTGAGGTGTTCTTC	CSVDLGLAGVPEVFF
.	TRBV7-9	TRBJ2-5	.	TGTGCCAGCAGCCTCGGGACACTACCAGACCAAGAGACCCAGTACTTC	CASSLGTLPDQETQYF
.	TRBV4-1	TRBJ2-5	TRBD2	TGCGCCAGCAGCCAAGCCCCAAGCGGGAATGGTGGGATCCAGTACTTC	CASSQAPSGNGGIQYF
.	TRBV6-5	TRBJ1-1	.	TGTGCCAGCAGCATGCGGGGTGCTGTAGCTTTCTTT	CASSMRGAVAFF
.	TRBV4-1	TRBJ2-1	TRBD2	TGCGCCAGCAGCCAATATCCCGCTAGCGGGGTACCGGATGAGCGGTTCTTC	CASSQYPASGVPDERFF
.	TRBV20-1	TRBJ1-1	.	TGCAATGCTAGAGATGTATTGAACACTGAAGCTTTCTTT	CNARDVLNTEAFF
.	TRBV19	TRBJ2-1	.	TGTGCCAGTAGTCCGGACAGACTAGGGCACGAGCAGTTCTTC	CASSPDRLGHEQFF
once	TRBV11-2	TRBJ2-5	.	TGTGCCAGCAGATCCTGGGACTCTGCCAACCAAGAGACCCAGTACTTC	CASRSWDSANQETQYF
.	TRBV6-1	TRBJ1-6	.	TGTGCCAGCAGTGGATCGTCAAATAATTCACCCCTCCATTTT	CASSGSSNNSPLHF
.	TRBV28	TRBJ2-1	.	TGTACCAGGAGTTCAGCGGTTTTGGCGCAGTTCTTC	CTRSSAVLAQFF
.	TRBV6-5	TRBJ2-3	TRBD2	TGTGCCAGCAGTACACCCAACTTAGCGGGAGGTCCCCTCACAGATACACAGTATTTT	CASSTPNLAGGPLTDTQYF
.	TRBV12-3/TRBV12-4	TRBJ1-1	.	TGTGTCAGCAGTTTAGCACAGTACACTGAAGCTTTGTTT	CVSSLAQYTEALF
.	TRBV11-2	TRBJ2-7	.	TGTGCAAGCAGCTTAATTGGCACGTCATACGAGCAGTACTTC	CASSLIGTSYEQYF
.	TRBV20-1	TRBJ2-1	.	TGCAATGCTAGAGATGGTCTGGGGTCGAATGAGCAGTCCTTC	CNARDGLGSNEQSF
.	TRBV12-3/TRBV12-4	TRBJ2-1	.	TGTGCCAGCAGTACCCCAGTCACACAAGGGACCCAGATCTTC	CASSTPVTQGTQIF
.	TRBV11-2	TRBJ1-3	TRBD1	TGTGCCAGCAGCTACATGGTACAGGGGGCCACCATACATTTT	CASSYMVQGATIHF